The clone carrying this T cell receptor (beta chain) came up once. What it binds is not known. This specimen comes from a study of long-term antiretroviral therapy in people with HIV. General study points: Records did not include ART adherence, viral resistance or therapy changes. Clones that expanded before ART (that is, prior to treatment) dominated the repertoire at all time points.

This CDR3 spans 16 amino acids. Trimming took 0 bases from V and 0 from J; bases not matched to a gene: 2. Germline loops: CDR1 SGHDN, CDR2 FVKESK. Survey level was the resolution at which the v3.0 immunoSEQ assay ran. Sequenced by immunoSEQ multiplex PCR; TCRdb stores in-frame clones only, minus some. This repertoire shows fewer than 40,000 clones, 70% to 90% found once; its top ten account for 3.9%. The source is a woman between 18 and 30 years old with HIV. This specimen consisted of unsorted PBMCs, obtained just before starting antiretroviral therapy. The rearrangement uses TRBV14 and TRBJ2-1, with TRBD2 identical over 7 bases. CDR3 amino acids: CASSQDGGSSYNEQFF. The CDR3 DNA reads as TGTGCCAGCAGCCAAGATGGCGGGAGCTCCTACAATGAGCAGTTCTTC.